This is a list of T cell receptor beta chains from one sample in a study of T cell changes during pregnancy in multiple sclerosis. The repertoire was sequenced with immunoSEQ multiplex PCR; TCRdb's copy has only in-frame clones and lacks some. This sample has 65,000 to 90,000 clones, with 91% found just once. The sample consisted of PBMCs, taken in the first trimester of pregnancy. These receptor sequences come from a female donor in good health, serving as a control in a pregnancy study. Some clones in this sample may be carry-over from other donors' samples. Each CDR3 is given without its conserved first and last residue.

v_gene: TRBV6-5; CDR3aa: ASSYEQGAYEQY
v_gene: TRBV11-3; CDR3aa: ASSYGLADEQY
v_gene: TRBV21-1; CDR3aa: ASRDWDSNNSPLH
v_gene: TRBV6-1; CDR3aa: ASRRQDYTEAF
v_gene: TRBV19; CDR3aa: ASNGPAGMRDTQY
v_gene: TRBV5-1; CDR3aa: ASSLAGSQETQY
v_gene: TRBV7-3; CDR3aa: ASSSTLAGGADTQY
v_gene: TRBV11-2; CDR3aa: ASSFPGSPGELF
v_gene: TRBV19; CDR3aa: ASSISVYNEQF
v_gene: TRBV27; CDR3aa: ASSFHYPDMSMNTEAF
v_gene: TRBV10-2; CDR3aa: ASSTSGGLGEAF
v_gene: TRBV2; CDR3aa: ASSEALLGATDTQY
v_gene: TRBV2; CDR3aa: ASSDGYTDTQY
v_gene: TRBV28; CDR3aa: ASSVGGAADTQY
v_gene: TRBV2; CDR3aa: ASSGTGVYSPLH
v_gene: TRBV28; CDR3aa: ASSLSPWTSGSNEQF
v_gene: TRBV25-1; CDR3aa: ASSWGGARKTQY
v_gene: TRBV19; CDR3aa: ASRLLGQGENSPLH
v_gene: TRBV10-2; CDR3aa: ASSPDRADTQY
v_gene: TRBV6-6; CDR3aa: ASSPGQAYSNQPQH
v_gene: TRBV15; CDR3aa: ATSREGRQSGNTIY
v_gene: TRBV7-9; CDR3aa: ASSLEASGSPYEQY
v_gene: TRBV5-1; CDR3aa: ASSFSGGPEETQY
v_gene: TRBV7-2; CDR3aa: ASSLGQGPYNEQF
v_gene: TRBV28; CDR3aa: ASSLWDSAEQF
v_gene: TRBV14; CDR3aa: ASSQARGYTGELF
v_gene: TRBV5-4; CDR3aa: ASSFLGTGPTDTQY
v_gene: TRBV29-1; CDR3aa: SAAPGQYGNTIY
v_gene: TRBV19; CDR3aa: ASSSHPTGKRGYT
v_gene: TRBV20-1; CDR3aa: LGGADTQY
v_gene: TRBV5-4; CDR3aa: ASSLAPGANTGELF
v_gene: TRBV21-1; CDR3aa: ASSEDRAKGEQF
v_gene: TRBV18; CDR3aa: ASSPPGGAYEQY
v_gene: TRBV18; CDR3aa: ASSPRRTGRWEETQY
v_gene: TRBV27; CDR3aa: ASNNLAGGSTQY
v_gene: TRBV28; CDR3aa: ASTGNTGELF
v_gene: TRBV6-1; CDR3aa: ASLGQGDYNSPLH
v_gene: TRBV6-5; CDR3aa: ASSNPGVQY
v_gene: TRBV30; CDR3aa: AWSVGVYGELF
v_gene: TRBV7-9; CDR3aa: ASSLGTISETQY
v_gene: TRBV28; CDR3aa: ASSNPQGAHNEQF
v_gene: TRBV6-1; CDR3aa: ASSVGENEKLF
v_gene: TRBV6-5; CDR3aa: ASSQDWGQGYT
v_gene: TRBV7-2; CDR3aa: ASSLKRTGVNTGELF
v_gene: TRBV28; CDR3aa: ASSMGGNYGYT
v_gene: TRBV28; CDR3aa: ASILRQGKALH
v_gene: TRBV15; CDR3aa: ATSREPGDTEAF
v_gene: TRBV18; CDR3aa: ASSQSRGREYLYEQY
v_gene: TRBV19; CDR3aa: ASKIGTAEAF
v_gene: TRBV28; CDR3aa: ASAKEGLLTDTQY
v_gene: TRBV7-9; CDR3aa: AISTGKGYGYT
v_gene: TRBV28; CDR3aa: ASSSPYGLADTDTQY
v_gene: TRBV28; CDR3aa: ASSLRQVSNTEAF
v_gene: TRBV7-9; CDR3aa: ASSRKSGRDETQY
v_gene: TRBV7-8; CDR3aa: ASSRSDRVSPLH